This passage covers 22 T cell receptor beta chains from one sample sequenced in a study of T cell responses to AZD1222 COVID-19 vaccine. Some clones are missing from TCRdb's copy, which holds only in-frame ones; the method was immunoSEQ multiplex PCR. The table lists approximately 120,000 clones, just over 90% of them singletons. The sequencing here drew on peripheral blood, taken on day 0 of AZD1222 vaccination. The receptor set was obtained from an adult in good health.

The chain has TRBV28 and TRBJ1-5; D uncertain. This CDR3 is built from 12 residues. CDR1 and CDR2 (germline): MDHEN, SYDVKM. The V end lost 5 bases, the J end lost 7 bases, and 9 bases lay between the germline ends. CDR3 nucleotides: TGTGCCAGCAGTGCTGATATCCAGCCCCAGCATTTT. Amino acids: CASSADIQPQHF.

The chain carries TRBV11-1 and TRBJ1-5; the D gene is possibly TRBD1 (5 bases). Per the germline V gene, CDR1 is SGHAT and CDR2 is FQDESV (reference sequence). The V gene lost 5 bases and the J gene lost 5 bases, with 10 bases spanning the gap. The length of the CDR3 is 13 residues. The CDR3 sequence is CASSPTDHQPQHF. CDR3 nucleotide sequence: TGTGCCAGCAGCCCGACAGATCATCAGCCCCAGCATTTT. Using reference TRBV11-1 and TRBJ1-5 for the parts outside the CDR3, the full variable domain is EAEVAQSPRYKITEKSQAVAFWCDPISGHATLYWYRQILGQGPELLVQFQDESVVDDSQLPKDRFSAERLKGVDSTLKIQPAELGDSAMYLCASSPTDHQPQHFGDGTRLSIL.

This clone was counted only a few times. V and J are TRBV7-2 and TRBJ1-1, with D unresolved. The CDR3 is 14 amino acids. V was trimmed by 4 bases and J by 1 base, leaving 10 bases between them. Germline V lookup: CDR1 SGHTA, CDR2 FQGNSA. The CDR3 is CASSSRLQNTEAFF. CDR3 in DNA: TGTGCCAGCAGCTCCAGACTACAGAACACTGAAGCTTTCTTT.

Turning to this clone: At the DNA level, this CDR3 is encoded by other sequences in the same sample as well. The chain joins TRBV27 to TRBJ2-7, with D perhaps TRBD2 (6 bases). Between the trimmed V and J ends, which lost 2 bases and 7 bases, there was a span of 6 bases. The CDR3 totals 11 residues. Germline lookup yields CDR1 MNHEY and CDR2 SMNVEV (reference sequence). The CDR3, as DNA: TGTGCCAGCAGTTTAGGGGGGGAGCAGTACTTC. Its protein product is CASSLGGEQYF.

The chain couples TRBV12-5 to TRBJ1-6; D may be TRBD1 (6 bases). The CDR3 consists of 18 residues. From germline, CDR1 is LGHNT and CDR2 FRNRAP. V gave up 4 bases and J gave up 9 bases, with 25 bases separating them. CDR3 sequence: CASGSPAREDSSGSPLHF. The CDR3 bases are TGTGCTAGTGGTTCCCCCGCCCGGGAGGACAGCTCTGGTTCACCCCTCCACTTT.

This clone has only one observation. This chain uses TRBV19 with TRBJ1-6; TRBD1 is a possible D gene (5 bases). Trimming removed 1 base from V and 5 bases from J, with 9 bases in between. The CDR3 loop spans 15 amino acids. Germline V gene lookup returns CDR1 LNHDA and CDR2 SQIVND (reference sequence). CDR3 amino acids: CASSIGGLHNSPLHF. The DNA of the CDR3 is TGTGCCAGTAGTATAGGGGGACTTCATAATTCACCCCTCCACTTT.

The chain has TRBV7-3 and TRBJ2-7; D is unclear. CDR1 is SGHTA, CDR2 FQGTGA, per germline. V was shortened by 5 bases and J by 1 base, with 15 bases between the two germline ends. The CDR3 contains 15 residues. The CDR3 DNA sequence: TGTGCCAGCAGCCACCCTTTGGGCCGGTCCTACGAGCAGTACTTC. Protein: CASSHPLGRSYEQYF.

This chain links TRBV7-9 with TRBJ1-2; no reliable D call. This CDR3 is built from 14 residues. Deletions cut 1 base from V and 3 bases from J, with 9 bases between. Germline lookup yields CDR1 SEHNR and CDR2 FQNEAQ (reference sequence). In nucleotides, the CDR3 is TGTGCCAGCAGCTTAGTAATGGATGACTATGGCTACACCTTC. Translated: CASSLVMDDYGYTF.

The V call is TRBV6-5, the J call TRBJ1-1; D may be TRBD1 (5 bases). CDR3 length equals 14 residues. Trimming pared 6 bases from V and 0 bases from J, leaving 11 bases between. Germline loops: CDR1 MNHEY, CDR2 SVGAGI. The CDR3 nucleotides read TGTGCCAGCAGCAAAGGACAAATGAACACTGAAGCTTTCTTT. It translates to CASSKGQMNTEAFF.

CDR3 sequence (DNA): TGCGCCAGCACGGAGATAGCGGGGGGAGATACGCAGTATTTT. It translates to CASTEIAGGDTQYF. The gene calls are TRBV5-1 and TRBJ2-3, with 10 bases fitting TRBD2. This CDR3 region has 14 residues. CDR1 is SGHRS and CDR2 is YFSETQ in the germline V gene. J lost 5 bases, V lost 6 bases, and 6 bases had no gene match.

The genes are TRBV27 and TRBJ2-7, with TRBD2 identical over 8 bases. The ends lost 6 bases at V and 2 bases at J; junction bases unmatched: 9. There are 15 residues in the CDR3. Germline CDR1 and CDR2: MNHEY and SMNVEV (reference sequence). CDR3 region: CASRMIAGTTYEQYF. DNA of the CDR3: TGTGCCAGCAGGATGATAGCGGGGACTACCTACGAGCAGTACTTC.

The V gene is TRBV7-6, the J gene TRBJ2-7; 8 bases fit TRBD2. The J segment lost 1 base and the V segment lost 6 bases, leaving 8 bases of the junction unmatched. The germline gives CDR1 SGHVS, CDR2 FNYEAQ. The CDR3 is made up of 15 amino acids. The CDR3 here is CASSQGLALSYEQYF. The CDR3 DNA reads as TGTGCCAGCAGTCAAGGACTAGCCCTATCCTACGAGCAGTACTTC.

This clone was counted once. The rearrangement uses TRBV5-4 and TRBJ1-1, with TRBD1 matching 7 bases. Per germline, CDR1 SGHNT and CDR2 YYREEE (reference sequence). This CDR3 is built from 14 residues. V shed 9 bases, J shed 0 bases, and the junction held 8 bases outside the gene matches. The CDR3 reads CATGTAILNTEAFF. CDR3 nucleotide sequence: TGTGCCACTGGGACAGCGATATTGAACACTGAAGCTTTCTTT.

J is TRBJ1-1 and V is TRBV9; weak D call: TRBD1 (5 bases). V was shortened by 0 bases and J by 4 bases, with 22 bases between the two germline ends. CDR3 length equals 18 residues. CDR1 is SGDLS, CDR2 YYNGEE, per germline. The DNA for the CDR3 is TGTGCCAGCAGCGTAGGAAGATTGTGGACACTAAGGGGCACTGAAGCTTTCTTT. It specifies CASSVGRLWTLRGTEAFF.

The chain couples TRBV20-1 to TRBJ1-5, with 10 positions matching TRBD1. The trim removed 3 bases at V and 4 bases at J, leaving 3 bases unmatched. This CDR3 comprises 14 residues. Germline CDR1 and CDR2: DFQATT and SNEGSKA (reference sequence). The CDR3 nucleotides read TGCAGTGCTAGTCCGGGACAGGGGAATCAGCCCCAGCATTTT. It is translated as CSASPGQGNQPQHF.

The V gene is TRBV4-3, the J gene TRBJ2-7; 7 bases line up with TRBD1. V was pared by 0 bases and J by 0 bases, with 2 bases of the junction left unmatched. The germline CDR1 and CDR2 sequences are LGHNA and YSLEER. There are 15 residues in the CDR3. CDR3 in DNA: TGCGCCAGCAGCCAAGATCGGACAGGCTCCTACGAGCAGTACTTC. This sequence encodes CASSQDRTGSYEQYF.

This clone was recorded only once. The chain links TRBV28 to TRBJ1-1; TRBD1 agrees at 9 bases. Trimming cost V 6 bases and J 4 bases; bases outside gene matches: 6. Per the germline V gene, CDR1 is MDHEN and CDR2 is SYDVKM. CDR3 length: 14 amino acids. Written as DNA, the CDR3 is TGTGCCAGCAGAATTACAGGGGGCGGCACTGAAGCTTTCTTT. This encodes CASRITGGGTEAFF.

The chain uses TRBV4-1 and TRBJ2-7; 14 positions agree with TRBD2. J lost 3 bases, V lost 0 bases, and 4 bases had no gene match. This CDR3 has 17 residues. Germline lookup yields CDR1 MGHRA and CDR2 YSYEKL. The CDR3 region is CASSQEGLAGDYYEQYF. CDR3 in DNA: TGCGCCAGCAGCCAAGAGGGACTAGCGGGGGACTACTACGAGCAGTACTTC.

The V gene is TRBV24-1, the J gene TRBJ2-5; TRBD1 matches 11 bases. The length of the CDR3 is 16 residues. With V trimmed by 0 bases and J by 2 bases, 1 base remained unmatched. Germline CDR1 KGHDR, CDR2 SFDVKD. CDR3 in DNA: TGTGCCACCAGTGATTTGGGGACAGGGGGTCAAGAGACCCAGTACTTC. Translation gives CATSDLGTGGQETQYF.

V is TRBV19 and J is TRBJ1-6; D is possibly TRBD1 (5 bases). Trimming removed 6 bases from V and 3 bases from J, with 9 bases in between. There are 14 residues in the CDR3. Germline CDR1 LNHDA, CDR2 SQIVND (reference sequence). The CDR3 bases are TGTGCCAGTAGGGGACGGAGCTATAATTCACCCCTCCACTTT. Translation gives CASRGRSYNSPLHF.

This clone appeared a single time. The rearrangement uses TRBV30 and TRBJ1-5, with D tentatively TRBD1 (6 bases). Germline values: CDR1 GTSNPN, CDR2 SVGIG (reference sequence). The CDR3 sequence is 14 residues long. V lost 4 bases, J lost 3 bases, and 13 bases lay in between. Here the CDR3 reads CAWTPTGFNQPQHF. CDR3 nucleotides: TGTGCCTGGACCCCGACAGGATTCAATCAGCCCCAGCATTTT.

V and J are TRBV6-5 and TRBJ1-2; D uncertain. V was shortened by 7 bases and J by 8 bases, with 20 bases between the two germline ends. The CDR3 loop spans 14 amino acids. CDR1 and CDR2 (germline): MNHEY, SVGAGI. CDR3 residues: CASTPAAGVVGYTF. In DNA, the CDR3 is TGTGCCAGCACTCCCGCCGCCGGGGTTGTAGGCTACACCTTC.